These 27 T cell receptor beta chains share one sample of origin, sequenced in a study of blood T cell repertoires in COVID-19. The assay was immunoSEQ multiplex PCR, and TCRdb's table has in-frame clones only and misses some. This repertoire shows roughly 150,000 clones, around 87% found once; its top ten account for 5% to 6%. Sequenced material: peripheral blood. These receptor sequences come from a human donor in a cohort sampled during active COVID-19.

The J gene is TRBJ2-3, the V gene TRBV4-1; 10 bases fit TRBD2. Per germline, CDR1 MGHRA and CDR2 YSYEKL. This CDR3 spans 15 amino acids. Trimming at V came to 2 bases and at J to 1 base, leaving 0 bases not matched to a gene. In DNA form, the CDR3 reads TGCGCCAGCAGCCAAACTAGCGGGGGCACAGATACGCAGTATTTT. This codes for CASSQTSGGTDTQYF.

The chain carries TRBV7-2 and TRBJ2-3; D call uncertain. CDR3 size: 15 residues. Germline-derived CDR1 and CDR2 are SGHTA and FQGNSA. The V and J ends lost 0 bases and 3 bases respectively, with 10 bases between them. The CDR3 sequence: CASSLAGLLTDTQYF. The CDR3 bases are TGTGCCAGCAGCTTAGCTGGTCTTCTAACAGATACGCAGTATTTT.

The chain carries TRBV4-2 and TRBJ2-7; perhaps TRBD2 as D (6 bases). V gave up 0 bases and J gave up 4 bases, with 13 bases separating them. The CDR3 runs 15 residues. Germline CDR1 and CDR2: LGHNA and YNFKEQ. CDR3 in amino acids: CASSQESEGRYEQYF. The CDR3 DNA sequence: TGTGCCAGCAGCCAAGAGTCGGAGGGAAGGTACGAGCAGTACTTC.

The chain couples TRBV24-1 to TRBJ2-3, with 7 bases fitting TRBD1. This CDR3 is 17 amino acids long. With 4 bases clipped from V and 4 bases from J, the junction kept 13 bases outside the gene matches. The V gene's germline CDR1 is KGHDR and CDR2 SFDVKD. CDR3 loop: CATSDPSGGIGADTQYF. The CDR3 coding sequence is TGTGCCACCAGTGACCCCTCAGGGGGTATCGGGGCAGATACGCAGTATTTT.

The genes are TRBV6-5 and TRBJ2-5, with D possibly TRBD1 on 7 matching bases. Per the germline V gene, CDR1 is MNHEY and CDR2 is SVGAGI. The CDR3 length is 15 residues. V gave up 4 bases and J gave up 4 bases, with 16 bases separating them. CDR3 sequence reads: CASSSLQGGRETQYF. CDR3 nucleotide sequence: TGTGCCAGCAGTTCCCTCCAGGGGGGTCGAGAGACCCAGTACTTC.

About this clone itself: The sample carries other DNA sequences with the same CDR3. V is TRBV7-9 and J is TRBJ1-1; maybe TRBD1 (5 bases). Germline-derived CDR1 and CDR2 are SEHNR and FQNEAQ (reference sequence). Trimming left V 5 bases short and J 1 base short, with 8 bases between. This CDR3 has 13 amino acids. CDR3 sequence reads: CASSKQENTEAFF. The CDR3 nucleotides read TGTGCCAGCAGCAAACAGGAGAACACTGAAGCTTTCTTT.

This chain links TRBV11-2 with TRBJ2-7; the match to TRBD1 covers 8 bases. The V gene's germline CDR1 is SGHAT and CDR2 FQNNGV. CDR3 length: 12 amino acids. V shed 3 bases and J 6 bases; nucleotides not matched to a gene: 1. DNA of the CDR3: TGTGCCAGCAGCTTGACAGGGGCCGAGCAGTACTTC. Its translation: CASSLTGAEQYF.

The chain uses TRBV6-1 and TRBJ1-2, with a weak D call TRBD1 (6 bases). From germline, CDR1 is MNHNS and CDR2 SASEGT. The V end lost 1 base, the J end lost 0 bases, and 12 bases lay between the germline ends. This CDR3 has 16 residues. The CDR3: CASSEEQGIANYGYTF. The CDR3 DNA reads as TGTGCCAGCAGTGAAGAACAGGGAATTGCTAACTATGGCTACACCTTC.

The chain has TRBV29-1 and TRBJ1-2; no firm D call. Looked up from germline, CDR1 is SQVTM and CDR2 is ANQGSEA. CDR3 length: 12 residues. V was cut by 6 bases and J by 0 bases, with 8 bases left in between. DNA for the CDR3: TGCAGCGTCCGCGGGGCTAACTATGGCTACACCTTC. Translated: CSVRGANYGYTF.

This clone was observed a single time. This rearrangement joins TRBV28 to TRBJ1-6, with D hard to call. V dropped 3 bases and J dropped 0 bases, with 9 bases sitting between them. Germline CDR1 and CDR2: MDHEN and SYDVKM. The CDR3 spans 16 residues. The CDR3 spells CASSFREHSYNSPLHF. CDR3 bases: TGTGCCAGCAGTTTCCGGGAGCACTCCTATAATTCACCCCTCCACTTT. Drawing the rest from reference TRBV28 and TRBJ1-6, the complete variable domain is DVKVTQSSRYLVKRTGEKVFLECVQDMDHENMFWYRQDPGLGLRLIYFSYDVKMKEKGDIPEGYSVSREKKERFSLILESASTNQTSMYLCASSFREHSYNSPLHFGNGTRLTVT.

This chain connects TRBV19 to TRBJ2-7; 8 nucleotides line up with TRBD1. CDR3 length: 15 residues. Germline loops: CDR1 LNHDA, CDR2 SQIVND (reference sequence). V lost 5 bases and J lost 1; bases outside the gene matches: 7. CDR3 bases: TGTGCCAGTAGTGCACCGGACAGGGCATCCTACGAGCAGTACTTC. Translated: CASSAPDRASYEQYF.

The genes are TRBV5-1 and TRBJ2-7; 14 bases match TRBD2. Germline CDR1 is SGHRS and CDR2 is YFSETQ. The length of the CDR3 is 17 residues. V dropped 4 bases and J dropped 5; count of bases not matched to a gene: 11. The CDR3 spells CASSAGLAGGAVDEQYF. As DNA, the CDR3 is TGCGCCAGCAGCGCCGGACTAGCGGGGGGCGCCGTGGACGAGCAGTACTTC.

This clone was recorded only once. This chain links TRBV7-3 with TRBJ2-2, with D unresolved. V was trimmed by 5 bases and J by 6 bases, leaving 16 bases between them. Germline assignment: CDR1 SGHTA and CDR2 FQGTGA. The CDR3 covers 15 residues. The CDR3 is CASSPFTSGSGELFF. Written as DNA, the CDR3 is TGTGCCAGCAGCCCATTTACTTCGGGTTCCGGGGAGCTGTTTTTT.

V gene TRBV7-3 combines with J gene TRBJ1-1; 8 bases fit TRBD1. This CDR3 has 16 amino acids. Losses at the gene ends were 7 bases for V and 1 base for J; bases not matched to a gene: 11. The germline V gene has CDR1 SGHTA and CDR2 FQGTGA. The CDR3, as DNA: TGTGCCAGCACCGGACCAGGACAGGGCGAGAACACTGAAGCTTTCTTT. This codes for CASTGPGQGENTEAFF.

This sequence joins TRBV2 and TRBJ1-4; D remains unclear. Trimming removed 0 bases at V and 0 bases at J, with 5 bases between. The germline CDR1 and CDR2 sequences are SNHLY and FYNNEI. This CDR3 has 15 amino acids. CDR3 loop: CASSEAGATNEKLFF. DNA of the CDR3: TGTGCCAGCAGTGAAGCAGGAGCAACTAATGAAAAACTGTTTTTT.

The chain recombines TRBV28 with TRBJ2-7; D not resolved. Trimming pared 5 bases from V and 6 bases from J, leaving 14 bases between. CDR1 and CDR2 from the germline V gene are MDHEN and SYDVKM. The CDR3 totals 13 residues. The CDR3 nucleotides read TGTGCCAGCAGTCAGCACAGCCCCTCCGAGCAGTACTTC. Its translation: CASSQHSPSEQYF.

The chain carries TRBV5-6 and TRBJ2-7; TRBD2 agrees at 10 bases. The CDR3 length is 15 residues. From germline, CDR1 is SGHDT and CDR2 YYEEEE. V lost 5 bases and J lost 4; bases outside the gene matches: 9. CDR3 amino acids: CASSSPSGGRYEQYF. CDR3 DNA sequence: TGTGCCAGCAGTTCCCCTAGCGGGGGCCGATACGAGCAGTACTTC.

The rearrangement uses TRBV12-2 and TRBJ2-3; the table's D call, TRBD2, has no DNA check behind it. TRBV12-2 is assigned pseudogene status. CDR3 length: 15 amino acids. The CDR3 loop reads CASRSQREATDTQYF. In DNA form, the CDR3 reads TGTGCAAGTCGCTCCCAGCGGGAGGCGACAGATACGCAGTATTTT.

This chain uses TRBV16 with TRBJ2-1; D not certain. The length of the CDR3 is 17 residues. V was trimmed by 0 bases and J by 5 bases, leaving 17 bases between them. Germline CDR1 KGHSY, CDR2 FQNENV. CDR3 in DNA: TGTGCCAGCAGCCAATCGTCGGGTCCCGCTCTTAACAATGAGCAGTTCTTC. This sequence encodes CASSQSSGPALNNEQFF.

The chain employs TRBV4-1 and TRBJ2-1; 12 bases fit TRBD2. The trim removed 2 bases at V and 2 bases at J, leaving 4 bases unmatched. This CDR3 spans 17 amino acids. Germline CDR1 is MGHRA and CDR2 is YSYEKL. CDR3 DNA: TGCGCCAGCAGCCAAACCCTAGCGGGAGGGACCTACAATGAGCAGTTCTTC. Protein sequence: CASSQTLAGGTYNEQFF.

J is TRBJ1-1 and V is TRBV7-8; 7 bases fit TRBD1. The CDR3 extends over 15 amino acids. Looked up from germline, CDR1 is SGHVS and CDR2 is FQNEAQ. V lost 5 bases, J lost 2 bases, and 8 bases stayed unmatched. The CDR3 loop is CASSAWTGLNTEAFF. The CDR3 nucleotides read TGTGCCAGCAGCGCCTGGACAGGACTTAACACTGAAGCTTTCTTT.

The rearrangement uses TRBV27 and TRBJ2-7; 8 bases align to TRBD1. From germline, CDR1 is MNHEY and CDR2 SMNVEV (reference sequence). CDR3 length equals 16 residues. V lost 3 bases to trimming and J lost 3 bases; unmatched junction nucleotides: 10. In DNA form, the CDR3 reads TGTGCCAGCAGTTTCTCACAGGGGGAGCACCTCTACGAGCAGTACTTC. This codes for CASSFSQGEHLYEQYF.

The genes are TRBV14 and TRBJ2-5; D uncertain. This CDR3 has 13 residues. V shed 3 bases and J shed 1 base, with 6 bases lying between them. CDR1 is SGHDN, CDR2 FVKESK, per germline. CDR3 nucleotide sequence: TGTGCCAGCAGCCAGCAGTTCCAAGAGACCCAGTACTTC. It codes for CASSQQFQETQYF.

This clone has just a few counts. The V gene is TRBV7-8, the J gene TRBJ2-3, with 14 bases lining up with TRBD2. V shed 3 bases, J shed 1 base, and the junction held 6 bases outside the gene matches. The CDR3 is 18 residues long. Germline CDR1 reads SGHVS; CDR2 reads FQNEAQ. This chain's CDR3 is CASSFTPGLAGGTDTQYF. The CDR3, as DNA: TGTGCCAGCAGCTTTACCCCGGGACTAGCGGGAGGCACAGATACGCAGTATTTT.

The chain uses TRBV5-1 and TRBJ2-5; maybe TRBD1 (7 bases). CDR3 size: 14 residues. With 9 bases removed from V and 4 bases from J, the gap between germline ends came to 19 bases. Germline V gene sequence: CDR1 SGHRS, CDR2 YFSETQ. The CDR3, as DNA: TGCGCCACCCGAATCCAGGGGGGTGGAGAGACCCAGTACTTC. This codes for CATRIQGGGETQYF. The whole variable domain, filled in from reference TRBV5-1 and TRBJ2-5, reads KAGVTQTPRYLIKTRGQQVTLSCSPISGHRSVSWYQQTPGQGLQFLFEYFSETQRNKGNFPGRFSGRQFSNSRSEMNVSTLELGDSALYLCATRIQGGGETQYFGPGTRLLVL.

The V and J genes are TRBV10-1 and TRBJ2-2, with TRBD1 identical over 10 bases. Germline V gene sequence: CDR1 WNHNN, CDR2 SYGVQD (reference sequence). V shed 4 bases and J 4 bases; nucleotides not matched to a gene: 6. The length of the CDR3 is 16 residues. This CDR3 is CASSGPGQGTTGELFF. The CDR3 nucleotides are TGCGCCAGCAGTGGACCGGGACAGGGGACCACCGGGGAGCTGTTTTTT.

The J gene is TRBJ1-4, the V gene TRBV2; tentative D call: TRBD1 (6 bases). Germline V lookup: CDR1 SNHLY, CDR2 FYNNEI. Trimming removed 5 bases from V and 8 bases from J, with 15 bases in between. This CDR3 spans 14 amino acids. CDR3 nucleotide sequence: TGTGCCAGCAGTTACAGGGAAAGTAAGGAAAAACTGTTTTTT. Protein: CASSYRESKEKLFF.